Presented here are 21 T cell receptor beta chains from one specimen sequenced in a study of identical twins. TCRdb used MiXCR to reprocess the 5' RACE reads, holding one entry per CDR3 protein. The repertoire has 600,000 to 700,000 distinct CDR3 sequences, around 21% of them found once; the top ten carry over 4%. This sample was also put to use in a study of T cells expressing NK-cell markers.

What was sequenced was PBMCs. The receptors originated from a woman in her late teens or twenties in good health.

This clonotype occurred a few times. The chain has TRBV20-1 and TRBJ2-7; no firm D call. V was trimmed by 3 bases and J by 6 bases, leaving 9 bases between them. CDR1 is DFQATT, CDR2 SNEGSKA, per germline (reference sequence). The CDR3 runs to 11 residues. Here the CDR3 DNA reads TGCAGTGCTAGCCCAGTGAGCGAGCAGTACTTC. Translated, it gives CSASPVSEQYF.

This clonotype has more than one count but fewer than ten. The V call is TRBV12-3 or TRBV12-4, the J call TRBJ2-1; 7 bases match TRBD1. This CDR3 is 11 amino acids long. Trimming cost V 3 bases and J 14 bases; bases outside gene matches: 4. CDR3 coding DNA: TGTGCCAGCAGTTTTTTACAGGGGAAGTTCTTC. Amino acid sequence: CASSFLQGKFF.

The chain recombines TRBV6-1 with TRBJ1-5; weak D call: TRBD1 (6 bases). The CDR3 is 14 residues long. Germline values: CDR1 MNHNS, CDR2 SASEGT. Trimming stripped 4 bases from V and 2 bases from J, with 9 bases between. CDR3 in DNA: TGTGCCAGCAGTGTACAGGGAGGCAATCAGCCCCAGCATTTT. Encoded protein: CASSVQGGNQPQHF.

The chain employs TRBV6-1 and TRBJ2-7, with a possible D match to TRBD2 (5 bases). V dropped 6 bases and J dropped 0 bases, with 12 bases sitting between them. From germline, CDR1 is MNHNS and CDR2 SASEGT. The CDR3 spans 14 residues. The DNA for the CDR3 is TGTGCCAGCAGCCTGGACTCGACCTCCTACGAGCAGTACTTC. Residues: CASSLDSTSYEQYF.

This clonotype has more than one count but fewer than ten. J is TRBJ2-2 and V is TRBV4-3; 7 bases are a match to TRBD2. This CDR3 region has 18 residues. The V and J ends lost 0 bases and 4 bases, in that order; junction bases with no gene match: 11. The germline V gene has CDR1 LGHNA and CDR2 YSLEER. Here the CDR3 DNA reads TGCGCCAGCAGCCAAGAGCGTTACGGCGGGAGCGGCACCGGGGAGCTGTTTTTT. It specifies CASSQERYGGSGTGELFF.

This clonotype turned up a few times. The DNA of the CDR3 is TGCAGCGTTTTAGCGGCCTACTCCTACGAGCAGTACTTC. It yields the protein CSVLAAYSYEQYF. V is TRBV29-1 and J is TRBJ2-7, with a tentative D call TRBD2 (6 bases). Germline CDR1 reads SQVTM; CDR2 reads ANQGSEA. The V end was cut by 5 bases, the J end by 0 bases, with 11 bases between. The CDR3 has 13 residues.

CDR3 bases: TGTGCCATCACGGACAAGGGTCCATCACTGGATGGCTACACCTTC. It is translated as CAITDKGPSLDGYTF. This chain joins TRBV10-3 and TRBJ1-2; the D gene is possibly TRBD1 (5 bases). Germline V CDR1 and CDR2: ENHRY, SYGVKD. This CDR3 has 15 amino acids. Trimming shortened V by 7 bases and J by 6 bases, and 21 bases separated the two germline ends.

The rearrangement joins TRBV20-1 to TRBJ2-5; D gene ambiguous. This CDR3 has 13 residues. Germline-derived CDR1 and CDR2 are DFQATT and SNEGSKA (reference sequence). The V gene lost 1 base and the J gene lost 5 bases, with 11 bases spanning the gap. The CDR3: CSARGILGETQYF. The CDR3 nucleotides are TGCAGTGCTAGAGGCATCCTCGGGGAGACCCAGTACTTC.

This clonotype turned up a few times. Here the CDR3 DNA reads TGTGCCAGCTCACCGCCTCTCCTGGACCGGGAGCAGTACTTC. Encoded protein: CASSPPLLDREQYF. The chain recombines TRBV18 with TRBJ2-7; D is undetermined. V was shortened by 3 bases and J by 7 bases, with 16 bases between the two germline ends. Germline CDR1 and CDR2: KGHSH and LQKENI. The CDR3 is 14 amino acids. The variable domain in full, with the rest retrieved from reference TRBV18 and TRBJ2-7, is NAGVMQNPRHLVRRRGQEARLRCSPMKGHSHVYWYRQLPEEGLKFMVYLQKENIIDESGMPKERFSAEFPKEGPSILRIQQVVRGDSAAYFCASSPPLLDREQYFGPGTRLTVT.

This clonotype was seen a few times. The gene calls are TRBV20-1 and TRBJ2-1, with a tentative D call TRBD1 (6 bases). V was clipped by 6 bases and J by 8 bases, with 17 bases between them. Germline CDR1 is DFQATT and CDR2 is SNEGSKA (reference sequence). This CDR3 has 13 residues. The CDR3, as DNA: TGCAGTGCCCTCCAACAGGGTACGGATGAGCAGTTCTTC. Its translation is CSALQQGTDEQFF.

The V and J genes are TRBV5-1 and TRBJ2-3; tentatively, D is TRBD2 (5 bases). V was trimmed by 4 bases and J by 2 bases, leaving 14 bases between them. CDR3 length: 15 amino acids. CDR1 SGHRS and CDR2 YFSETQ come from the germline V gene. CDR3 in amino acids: CASSRYGLNTDTQYF. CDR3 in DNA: TGCGCCAGCAGCCGATATGGACTTAACACAGATACGCAGTATTTT.

CDR3 region: CSAQTVLAGETQYF. The DNA for the CDR3 is TGCAGTGCCCAGACGGTCCTAGCCGGAGAGACCCAGTACTTC. The chain carries TRBV20-1 and TRBJ2-5, with a tentative D call TRBD2 (5 bases). The V gene's germline CDR1 is DFQATT and CDR2 SNEGSKA (reference sequence). Between the trimmed V and J ends, which lost 6 bases and 4 bases, there was a span of 18 bases. The CDR3 totals 14 residues.

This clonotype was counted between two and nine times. The CDR3 sequence: CASSPARSGVNYEQFF. The CDR3 DNA reads TGTGCCAGCAGCCCAGCGAGGAGCGGTGTTAACTATGAGCAGTTCTTC. The chain recombines TRBV7-2 with TRBJ2-1, with TRBD2 as a possible D gene (5 bases). Deletions cut 5 bases from V and 8 bases from J, with 22 bases between. Germline V gives CDR1 SGHTA, CDR2 FQGNSA. There are 16 residues in the CDR3.

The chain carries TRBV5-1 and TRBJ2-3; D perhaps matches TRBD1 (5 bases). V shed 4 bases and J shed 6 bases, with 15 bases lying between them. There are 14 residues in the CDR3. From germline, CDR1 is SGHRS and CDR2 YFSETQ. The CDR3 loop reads CASSTDSPGDTQYF. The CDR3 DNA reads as TGCGCCAGCAGCACTGACAGCCCAGGGGATACGCAGTATTTT.

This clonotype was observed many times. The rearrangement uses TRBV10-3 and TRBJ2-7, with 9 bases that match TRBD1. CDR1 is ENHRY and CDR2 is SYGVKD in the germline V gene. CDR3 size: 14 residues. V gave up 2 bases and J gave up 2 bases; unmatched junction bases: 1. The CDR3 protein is CAISEGQGTYEQYF. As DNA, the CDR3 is TGTGCCATCAGTGAGGGACAGGGGACCTACGAGCAGTACTTC.

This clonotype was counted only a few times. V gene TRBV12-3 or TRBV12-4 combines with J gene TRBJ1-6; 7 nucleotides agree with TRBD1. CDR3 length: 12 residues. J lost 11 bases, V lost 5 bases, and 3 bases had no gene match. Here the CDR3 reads CASSRTGTPLHF. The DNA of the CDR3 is TGTGCCAGCAGTCGGACAGGAACACCCCTCCACTTT.

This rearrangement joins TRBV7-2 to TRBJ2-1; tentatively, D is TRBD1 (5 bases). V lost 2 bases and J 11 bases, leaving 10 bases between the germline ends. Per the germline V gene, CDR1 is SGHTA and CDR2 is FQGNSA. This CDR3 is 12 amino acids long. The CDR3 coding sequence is TGTGCCAGCAGCTTATATGGGGCAAAGCAGTTCTTC. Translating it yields CASSLYGAKQFF.

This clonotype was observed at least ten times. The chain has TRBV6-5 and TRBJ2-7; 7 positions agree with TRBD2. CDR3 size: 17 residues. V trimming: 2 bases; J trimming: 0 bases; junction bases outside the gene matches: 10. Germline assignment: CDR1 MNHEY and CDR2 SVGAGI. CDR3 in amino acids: CASSYGAEGLSSYEQYF. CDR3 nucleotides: TGTGCCAGCAGTTACGGTGCGGAGGGACTAAGCTCCTACGAGCAGTACTTC.

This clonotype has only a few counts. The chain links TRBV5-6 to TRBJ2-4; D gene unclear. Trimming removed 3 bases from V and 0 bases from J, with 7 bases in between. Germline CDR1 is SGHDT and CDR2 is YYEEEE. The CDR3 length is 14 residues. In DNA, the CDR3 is TGTGCCAGCAGCTCATACCAAGCCAAAAACATTCAGTACTTC. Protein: CASSSYQAKNIQYF.

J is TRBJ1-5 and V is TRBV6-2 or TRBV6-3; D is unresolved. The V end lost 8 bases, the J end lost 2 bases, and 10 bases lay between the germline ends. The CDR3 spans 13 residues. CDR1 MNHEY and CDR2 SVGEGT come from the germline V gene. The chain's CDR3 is CASGDWGNQPQHF. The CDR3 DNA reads TGTGCCAGCGGGGATTGGGGCAATCAGCCCCAGCATTTT.

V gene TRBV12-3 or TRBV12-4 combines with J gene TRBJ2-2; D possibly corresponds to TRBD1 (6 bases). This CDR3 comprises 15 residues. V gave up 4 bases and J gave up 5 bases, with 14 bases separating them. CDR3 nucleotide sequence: TGTGCCAGCAGTTCGTACAGGGTAAAAACCGGGGAGCTGTTTTTT. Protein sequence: CASSSYRVKTGELFF.